This TCR beta chain was captured in a study of T cell changes during pregnancy in multiple sclerosis. The CDR3 extends over 18 amino acids. The V gene lost 0 bases and the J gene lost 2 bases, with 19 bases spanning the gap. Germline V gives CDR1 MGHRA, CDR2 YSYEKL. Generated by immunoSEQ multiplex PCR, the TCRdb table keeps only in-frame clones and is missing some. The sample carries around 70,000 clones, about 91% recorded once. The chain couples TRBV4-1 to TRBJ1-2; D possibly corresponds to TRBD1 (5 bases). The specimen was peripheral blood, collected after pregnancy. This TCR came from a female donor with multiple sclerosis, enrolled in a pregnancy study. This CDR3 is CASSQDDRASRANYGYTF. The CDR3 nucleotides are TGCGCCAGCAGCCAAGACGATAGGGCGAGCAGGGCCAACTATGGCTACACCTTC.